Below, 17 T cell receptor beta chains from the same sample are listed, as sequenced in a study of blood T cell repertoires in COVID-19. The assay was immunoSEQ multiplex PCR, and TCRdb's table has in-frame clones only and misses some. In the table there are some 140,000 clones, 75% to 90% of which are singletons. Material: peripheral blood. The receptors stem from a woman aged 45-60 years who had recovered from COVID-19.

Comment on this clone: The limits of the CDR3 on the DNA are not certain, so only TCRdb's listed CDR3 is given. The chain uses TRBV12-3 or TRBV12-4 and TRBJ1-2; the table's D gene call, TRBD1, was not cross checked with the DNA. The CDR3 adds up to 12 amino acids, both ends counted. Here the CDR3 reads CASSFGQGANTF.

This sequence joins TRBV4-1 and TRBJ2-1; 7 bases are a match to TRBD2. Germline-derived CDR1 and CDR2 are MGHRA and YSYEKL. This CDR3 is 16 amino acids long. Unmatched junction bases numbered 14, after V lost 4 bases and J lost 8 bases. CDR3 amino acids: CASSRQRASGGDEQFF. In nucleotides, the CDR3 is TGCGCCAGCAGCCGACAGAGGGCTAGCGGAGGCGATGAGCAGTTCTTC.

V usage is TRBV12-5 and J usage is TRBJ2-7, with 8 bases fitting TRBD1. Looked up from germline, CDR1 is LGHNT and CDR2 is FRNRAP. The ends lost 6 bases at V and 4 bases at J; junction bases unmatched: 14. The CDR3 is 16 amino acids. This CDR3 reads CASGKGPGTGSYEQYF. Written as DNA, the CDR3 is TGTGCTAGTGGAAAGGGCCCCGGGACAGGCAGTTACGAGCAGTACTTC.

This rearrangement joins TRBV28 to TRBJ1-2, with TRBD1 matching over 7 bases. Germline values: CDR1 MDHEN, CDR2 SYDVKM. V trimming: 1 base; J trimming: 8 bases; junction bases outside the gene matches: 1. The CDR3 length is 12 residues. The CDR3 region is CASSLSGGGYTF. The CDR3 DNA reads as TGTGCCAGCAGTTTATCAGGGGGAGGCTACACCTTC.

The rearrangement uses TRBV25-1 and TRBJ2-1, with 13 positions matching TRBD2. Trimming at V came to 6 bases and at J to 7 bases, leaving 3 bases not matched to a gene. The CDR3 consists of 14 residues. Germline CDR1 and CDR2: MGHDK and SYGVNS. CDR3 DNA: TGTGCCAGCAGCCCGGGACTAGCGGGAAATGAGCAGTTCTTC. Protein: CASSPGLAGNEQFF.

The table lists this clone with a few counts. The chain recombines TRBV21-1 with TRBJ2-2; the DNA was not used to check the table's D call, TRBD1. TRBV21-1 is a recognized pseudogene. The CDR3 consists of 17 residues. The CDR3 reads CASSKALPGANTGELFF. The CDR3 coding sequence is TGTGCCAGCAGCAAAGCGCTCCCAGGGGCGAACACCGGGGAGCTGTTTTTT.

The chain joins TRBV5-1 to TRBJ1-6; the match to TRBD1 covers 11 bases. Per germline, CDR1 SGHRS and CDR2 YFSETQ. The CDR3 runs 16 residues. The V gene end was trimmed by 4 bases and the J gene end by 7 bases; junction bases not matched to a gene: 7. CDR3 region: CASSAGGQGANSPLHF. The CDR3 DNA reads TGCGCCAGCAGCGCAGGTGGACAGGGGGCCAATTCACCCCTCCACTTT.

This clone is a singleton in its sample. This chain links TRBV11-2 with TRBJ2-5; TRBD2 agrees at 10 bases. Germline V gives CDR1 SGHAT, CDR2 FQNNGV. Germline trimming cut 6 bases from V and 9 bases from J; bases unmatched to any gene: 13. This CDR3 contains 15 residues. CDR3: CASSSTLAGRVAQYF. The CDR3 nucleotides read TGTGCCAGCAGTTCTACACTAGCGGGACGGGTGGCCCAGTACTTC.

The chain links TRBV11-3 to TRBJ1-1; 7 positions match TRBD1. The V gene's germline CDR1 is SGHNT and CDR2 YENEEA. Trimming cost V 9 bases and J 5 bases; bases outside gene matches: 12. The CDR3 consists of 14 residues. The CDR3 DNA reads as TGTGCCAGTCGGGACAGCGGGTTTACGACTGAAGCTTTCTTT. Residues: CASRDSGFTTEAFF.

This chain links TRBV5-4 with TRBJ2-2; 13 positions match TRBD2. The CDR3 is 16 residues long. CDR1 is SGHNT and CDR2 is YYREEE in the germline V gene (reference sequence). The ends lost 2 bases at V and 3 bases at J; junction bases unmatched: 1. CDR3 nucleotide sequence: TGTGCCAGCAGCTTCGGACTAGCGGGAGACACCGGGGAGCTGTTTTTT. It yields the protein CASSFGLAGDTGELFF.

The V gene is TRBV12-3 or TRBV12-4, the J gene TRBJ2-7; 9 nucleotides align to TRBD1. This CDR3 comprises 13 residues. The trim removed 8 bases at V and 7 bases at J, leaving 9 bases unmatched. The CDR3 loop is CASGGQGSREQYF. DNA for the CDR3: TGTGCCAGCGGGGGACAGGGATCGCGGGAGCAGTACTTC.

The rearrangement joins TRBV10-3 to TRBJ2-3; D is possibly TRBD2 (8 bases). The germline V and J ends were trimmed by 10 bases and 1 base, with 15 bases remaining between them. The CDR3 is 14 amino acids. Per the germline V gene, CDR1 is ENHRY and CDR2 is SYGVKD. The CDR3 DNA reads TGTGCCACCATTAGCGGGACAGGCACAGATACGCAGTATTTT. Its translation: CATISGTGTDTQYF.

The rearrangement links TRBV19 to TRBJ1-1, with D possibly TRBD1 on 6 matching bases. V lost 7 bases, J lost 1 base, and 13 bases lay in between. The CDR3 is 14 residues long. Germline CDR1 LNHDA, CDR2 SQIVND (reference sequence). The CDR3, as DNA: TGTGCCAGTAACCCCCAGGGGAGGAACACTGAAGCTTTCTTT. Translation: CASNPQGRNTEAFF.

Written as DNA, the CDR3 is TGTGCCAGCAGCGCCGGACAGCTGTATAATGAGCAGTTCTTC. The encoded protein is CASSAGQLYNEQFF. V gene TRBV11-3 combines with J gene TRBJ2-1, with D possibly being TRBD1 (6 bases). The CDR3 is 14 residues long. Germline V gene sequence: CDR1 SGHNT, CDR2 YENEEA. The V and J ends lost 5 bases and 7 bases respectively, with 15 bases between them. Complete variable domain (other parts from reference TRBV11-3 and TRBJ2-1): EAGVVQSPRYKIIEKKQPVAFWCNPISGHNTLYWYLQNLGQGPELLIRYENEEAVDDSQLPKDRFSAERLKGVDSTLKIQPAELGDSAVYLCASSAGQLYNEQFFGPGTRLTVL.

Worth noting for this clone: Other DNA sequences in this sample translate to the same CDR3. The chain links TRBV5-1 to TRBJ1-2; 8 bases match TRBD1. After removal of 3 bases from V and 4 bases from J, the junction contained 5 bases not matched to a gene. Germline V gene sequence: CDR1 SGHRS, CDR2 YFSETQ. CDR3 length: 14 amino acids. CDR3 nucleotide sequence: TGCGCCAGCAGCTCCGACAGGGGAAGCTATGGCTACACCTTC. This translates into CASSSDRGSYGYTF.

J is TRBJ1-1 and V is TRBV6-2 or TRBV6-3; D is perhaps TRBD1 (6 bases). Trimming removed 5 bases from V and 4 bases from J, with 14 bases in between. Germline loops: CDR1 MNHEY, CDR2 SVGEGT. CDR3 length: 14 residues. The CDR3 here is CASSATQGFTEAFF. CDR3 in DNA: TGTGCCAGCAGTGCTACACAGGGATTCACTGAAGCTTTCTTT.

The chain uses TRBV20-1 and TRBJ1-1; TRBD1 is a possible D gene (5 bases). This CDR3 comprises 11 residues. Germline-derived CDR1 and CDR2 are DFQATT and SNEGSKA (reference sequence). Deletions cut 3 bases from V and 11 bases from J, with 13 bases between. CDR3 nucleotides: TGCAGTGCTAGTTTTGGGGCGTATGCTTTCTTT. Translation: CSASFGAYAFF.